The TCR beta chain under discussion was sequenced for a study of T cell clonality in common variable immunodeficiency. The study's findings and limits: Fewer deletions and N-nucleotide insertions were reportedly seen in common variable immunodeficiency TCR beta sequences.

In the case of this clone: Its antigen is unidentified. With the read ending 3 residues before the CDR3 end, the germline J gene is used to fill in that end.

This CDR3 comprises 15 residues. Germline CDR1 and CDR2: KGHSH and LQKENI. With 0 bases removed from V and 5 bases from J, the gap between germline ends came to 12 bases. Measured with immunoSEQ multiplex PCR; TCRdb has only the in-frame clones, and not every one. This sample carries tens of thousands of clones, none of them present only once. The source of this sequence is a person aged 18 to 75 in good health. Input material: peripheral blood mononuclear cells. The chain has TRBV18 and TRBJ2-3, with a possible D match to TRBD2 (6 bases). Partial CDR3 DNA: TGTGCCAGCTCACCACCGGAGGGGTCCGGAGATACG. Its protein is CASSPPEGSGDT. The entire CDR3 reads CASSPPEGSGDTQYF.